One and the same sample provided the 30 T cell receptor beta chains below, sequenced in a study of control samples from healthy donors and cancer patients (TCRdb year 2020). Receptor amplification or capture employed the immunoSEQ multiplex PCR assay. The source is immuneACCESS, and TCRdb retained only in-frame sequences with V and J called. Part of the clones is not carried over; for the studies checked, unresolved V genes explain less than half of this, and the remainder is unexplained. This sample's listing comprises roughly 190,000 clones. The ten largest account for roughly 2% of the sample. The sample was blood. Receptors originate from a woman in her twenties or thirties in good health.

The rearrangement links TRBV18 to TRBJ1-2, with D unclear. Germline lookup yields CDR1 KGHSH and CDR2 LQKENI. This CDR3 spans 14 amino acids. V was pared by 5 bases and J by 0 bases, with 10 bases between. This CDR3 reads CASSESTTNYGYTF. CDR3 coding DNA: TGTGCCAGCTCAGAGTCGACAACTAACTATGGCTACACCTTC.

A word on this clone: The sample carries other DNA sequences with the same CDR3. The rearrangement joins TRBV3-1 (or the pseudogene TRBV3-2) to TRBJ2-3; 7 nucleotides match TRBD1. Losses at the gene ends were 3 bases for V and 3 bases for J; bases not matched to a gene: 3. Germline V gene data show CDR1 as LGHDT and CDR2 as YNNKEL (reference sequence). The CDR3 is made up of 14 amino acids. DNA for the CDR3: TGTGCCAGCAGCCAGCAGACAGGGACAGATACGCAGTATTTT. Its translation is CASSQQTGTDTQYF.

This chain links TRBV18 with TRBJ1-1; D might be TRBD1 (6 bases). Germline-derived CDR1 and CDR2 are KGHSH and LQKENI. The CDR3 contains 16 residues. The ends were cut back, 3 bases at V and 3 bases at J, with 17 bases in the middle. The CDR3 DNA sequence: TGTGCCAGCTCACCGAGGACAGCCTCGGGGTACACTGAAGCTTTCTTT. Its translation: CASSPRTASGYTEAFF.

This rearrangement joins TRBV5-1 to TRBJ2-1; D possibly corresponds to TRBD2 (6 bases). Germline CDR1 and CDR2: SGHRS and YFSETQ. The CDR3 sequence is 13 residues long. V gave up 7 bases and J gave up 5 bases, with 13 bases separating them. Here the CDR3 DNA reads TGCGCCAGCGGGGGGACGGCAGACAATGAGCAGTTCTTC. It encodes CASGGTADNEQFF.

V gene TRBV5-1 combines with J gene TRBJ1-1; D unclear. CDR1 and CDR2 from the germline V gene are SGHRS and YFSETQ. The CDR3 runs to 12 residues. With 4 bases removed from V and 7 bases from J, the gap between germline ends came to 11 bases. The CDR3, as DNA: TGCGCCAGCAGCACTCTGACGGGTGAAGCTTTCTTT. Amino acid sequence: CASSTLTGEAFF.

The chain has TRBV7-6 and TRBJ1-1; no clear D gene. The V gene lost 3 bases and the J gene lost 3 bases, with 8 bases spanning the gap. The CDR3 runs 13 residues. CDR1 and CDR2 (germline): SGHVS, FNYEAQ. The CDR3 DNA reads as TGTGCCAGCAGCTTCACCCTAGACACTGAAGCTTTCTTT. It encodes CASSFTLDTEAFF.

The chain uses TRBV28 and TRBJ1-3; 7 positions match TRBD1. Germline V gene lookup returns CDR1 MDHEN and CDR2 SYDVKM. This CDR3 comprises 16 residues. The J segment lost 0 bases and the V segment lost 6 bases, leaving 8 bases of the junction unmatched. CDR3: CASRLGQSGSGNTIYF. CDR3 nucleotide sequence: TGTGCCAGCAGGTTGGGACAGTCCGGCTCTGGAAACACCATATATTTT. Filled out from reference TRBV28 and TRBJ1-3, the complete variable domain reads DVKVTQSSRYLVKRTGEKVFLECVQDMDHENMFWYRQDPGLGLRLIYFSYDVKMKEKGDIPEGYSVSREKKERFSLILESASTNQTSMYLCASRLGQSGSGNTIYFGEGSWLTVV.

The V and J genes are TRBV12-3 or TRBV12-4 and TRBJ2-6, with unresolved D. The V end was cut by 6 bases, the J end by 1 base, with 4 bases between. The CDR3 contains 13 residues. The CDR3 spells CASRASGANVLTF. The CDR3 DNA reads as TGTGCCAGCAGGGCGTCTGGGGCCAACGTCCTGACTTTC.

Here the CDR3 reads CASSGLQGNGYTF. The CDR3 DNA reads as TGTGCCAGCAGTGGCCTGCAGGGGAATGGCTACACCTTC. The V gene is TRBV25-1, the J gene TRBJ1-2; possible D gene TRBD1, 6 bases. Trimming shortened V by 4 bases and J by 6 bases, and 12 bases separated the two germline ends. This CDR3 contains 13 residues. CDR1 is MGHDK and CDR2 is SYGVNS in the germline V gene.

The CDR3 DNA is TGTGCCACCAGTGATAATCGCGCGGGACAGAACACTGAAGCTTTCTTT. Translation gives CATSDNRAGQNTEAFF. The chain recombines TRBV24-1 with TRBJ1-1, with a weak D call TRBD1 (6 bases). The CDR3 is made up of 16 amino acids. Germline assignment: CDR1 KGHDR and CDR2 SFDVKD. With 3 bases removed from V and 1 base from J, the gap between germline ends came to 14 bases.

The V call is TRBV18, the J call TRBJ1-2; 8 bases map to TRBD1. Germline CDR1 is KGHSH and CDR2 is LQKENI. Trimming at V came to 6 bases and at J to 8 bases, leaving 8 bases not matched to a gene. The CDR3 runs to 13 residues. The CDR3: CASSTTGEHGYTF. In DNA form, the CDR3 reads TGTGCCAGCTCTACGACAGGGGAGCACGGCTACACCTTC.

The CDR3 loop reads CASSMDRGPRNQPQHF. CDR3 nucleotides: TGTGCCAGTAGTATGGACAGGGGGCCCCGAAATCAGCCCCAGCATTTT. This chain joins TRBV19 and TRBJ1-5; 11 nucleotides align to TRBD1. Germline values: CDR1 LNHDA, CDR2 SQIVND (reference sequence). V shed 3 bases, J shed 4 bases, and the junction held 5 bases outside the gene matches. The CDR3 loop spans 16 amino acids.

The chain combines TRBV9 with TRBJ1-3, with no clear D. In germline, CDR1 is SGDLS, CDR2 YYNGEE. This CDR3 spans 12 amino acids. The germline V and J ends were trimmed by 3 bases and 6 bases, with 7 bases remaining between them. The DNA for the CDR3 is TGTGCCAGCAGCGGTCGGGAAAACACCATATATTTT. Translating gives CASSGRENTIYF.

To note about this clone: The sample carries other DNA sequences with the same CDR3. The chain couples TRBV6-5 to TRBJ1-1; the D gene is possibly TRBD1 (6 bases). This CDR3 is 14 amino acids long. Germline V gives CDR1 MNHEY, CDR2 SVGAGI. Deletions cut 0 bases from V and 4 bases from J, with 9 bases between. The CDR3 is CASSYSGGGTEAFF. As DNA, the CDR3 is TGTGCCAGCAGTTACTCGGGGGGCGGCACTGAAGCTTTCTTT.

This chain connects TRBV6-4 to TRBJ1-5; 7 bases are shared with TRBD1. V was clipped by 6 bases and J by 10 bases; unmatched bases: 18. Germline V gene sequence: CDR1 MRHNA, CDR2 SNTAGT. The CDR3 sequence is 16 residues long. In DNA, the CDR3 is TGTGCCAGCAGCGTACTCGGACAGGTTCGGATTCTACCCCAGCATTTT. This translates into CASSVLGQVRILPQHF.

The rearrangement joins TRBV2 to TRBJ2-3; D uncertain. Germline loops: CDR1 SNHLY, CDR2 FYNNEI. V was trimmed by 0 bases and J by 2 bases, leaving 3 bases between them. There are 13 residues in the CDR3. The CDR3 region has the DNA TGTGCCAGCAGTGAAGCGGACACAGATACGCAGTATTTT. Translation: CASSEADTDTQYF.

The CDR3 spells CASSLVGTGYAEAFF. CDR3 nucleotide sequence: TGTGCCAGCAGCTTGGTTGGGACAGGGTACGCTGAAGCTTTCTTT. This rearrangement joins TRBV5-6 to TRBJ1-1, with 9 bases fitting TRBD1. The CDR3 length is 15 residues. Trimming removed 0 bases from V and 6 bases from J; junction bases left unmatched: 6. Per the germline V gene, CDR1 is SGHDT and CDR2 is YYEEEE.

The J gene is TRBJ1-3, the V gene TRBV2, with D perhaps matching TRBD1 (6 bases). CDR1 is SNHLY, CDR2 FYNNEI, per germline. The CDR3 runs to 14 residues. V was pared by 6 bases and J by 1 base, with 10 bases between. CDR3 in amino acids: CASRQGSSGNTIYF. The DNA for the CDR3 is TGTGCCAGCAGACAGGGTTCATCTGGAAACACCATATATTTT.

V is TRBV6-5 and J is TRBJ1-2, with 8 nucleotides matching TRBD1. CDR1 is MNHEY and CDR2 is SVGAGI in the germline V gene. CDR3 length: 13 residues. After removal of 6 bases from V and 3 bases from J, the junction contained 3 bases not matched to a gene. The DNA for the CDR3 is TGTGCCAGCAGCCCGACAGGGGACTATGGCTACACCTTC. Translation gives CASSPTGDYGYTF.

The chain joins TRBV27 to TRBJ1-6, with D unclear. CDR3 length: 17 amino acids. Per the germline V gene, CDR1 is MNHEY and CDR2 is SMNVEV (reference sequence). V lost 6 bases and J 0 bases, leaving 15 bases between the germline ends. The CDR3 bases are TGTGCCAGCAGCCACGCCCCACCGTCCTCCTATAATTCACCCCTCCACTTT. Translation gives CASSHAPPSSYNSPLHF.

This chain uses TRBV11-2 with TRBJ2-7; D assignment may be TRBD1 or TRBD2 (5 bases each). This CDR3 is built from 15 residues. Germline V CDR1 and CDR2: SGHAT, FQNNGV. Trimming took 0 bases from V and 0 from J, leaving 9 bases between them. The CDR3 reads CASSLEGTSSYEQYF. The CDR3 DNA follows: TGTGCCAGCAGCTTAGAAGGGACGAGCTCCTACGAGCAGTACTTC.

The chain joins TRBV29-1 to TRBJ2-1; D possibly corresponds to TRBD1 (6 bases). Trimming removed 2 bases from V and 4 bases from J, with 15 bases in between. Germline V lookup: CDR1 SQVTM, CDR2 ANQGSEA. The CDR3 spans 15 residues. The CDR3 nucleotides read TGCAGCGTTGAATCTTGGGGCAGGGGATACAATGAGCAGTTCTTC. Encoded protein: CSVESWGRGYNEQFF.

The chain is built from TRBV6-5 and TRBJ1-1, with D possibly matching TRBD1 (5 bases). V gave up 8 bases and J gave up 11 bases, with 21 bases separating them. CDR3 length: 13 amino acids. Germline V gives CDR1 MNHEY, CDR2 SVGAGI. The CDR3 protein is CASRRRDPGAAFF. DNA of the CDR3: TGTGCCAGCCGAAGACGGGACCCTGGGGCGGCTTTCTTT.

J is TRBJ1-5 and V is TRBV19, with D unresolved. Per germline, CDR1 LNHDA and CDR2 SQIVND (reference sequence). CDR3 length: 16 amino acids. The germline V and J ends were trimmed by 6 bases and 4 bases, with 19 bases remaining between them. The chain's CDR3 is CASRGPRWANNQPQHF. For the CDR3, the DNA is TGTGCCAGTAGAGGGCCCCGATGGGCTAATAATCAGCCCCAGCATTTT.

The chain employs TRBV28 and TRBJ1-1; 7 nucleotides match TRBD1. Germline CDR1 is MDHEN and CDR2 is SYDVKM. J was trimmed by 5 bases and V by 4 bases; bases with no gene match: 7. The CDR3 runs to 14 residues. CDR3 amino acids: CASSSRSGGTEAFF. In DNA, the CDR3 is TGTGCCAGCAGTTCGCGCTCAGGGGGAACTGAAGCTTTCTTT.

The CDR3 reads CASSIRGQADTQYF. The CDR3 nucleotides are TGTGCCAGCAGCATCCGTGGACAGGCAGATACGCAGTATTTT. The chain uses TRBV9 and TRBJ2-3, with 7 positions matching TRBD1. V was clipped by 4 bases and J by 4 bases; unmatched bases: 6. Germline CDR1 SGDLS, CDR2 YYNGEE. The CDR3 loop spans 14 amino acids.

The chain employs TRBV4-1 and TRBJ1-1; D possibly corresponds to TRBD1 (5 bases). The length of the CDR3 is 13 residues. Germline V lookup: CDR1 MGHRA, CDR2 YSYEKL. Trimming took off 4 bases at V and 2 bases at J, with 8 bases between the two ends. The CDR3 sequence: CASSRGGNTEAFF. CDR3 DNA: TGCGCCAGCAGCCGGGGGGGAAACACTGAAGCTTTCTTT.

This chain links TRBV4-3 with TRBJ1-5; no firm D call. This CDR3 is 12 amino acids long. Germline V gives CDR1 LGHNA, CDR2 YSLEER. Trimming left V 1 base short and J 10 bases short, with 8 bases between. Here the CDR3 reads CASSQGVGPQHF. CDR3 DNA: TGCGCCAGCAGCCAAGGAGTTGGCCCCCAGCATTTT.

V usage is TRBV21-1 and J usage is TRBJ1-2. TRBV21-1 is termed a pseudogene. The CDR3 consists of 12 residues. The CDR3 loop is CASSLGGSGYTF. The CDR3 DNA sequence: TGTGCCAGCAGCTTGGGCGGCTCTGGCTACACCTTC.

Remarks on this clone: Within the sample, other DNA sequences also encode this same CDR3. The chain recombines TRBV5-1 with TRBJ2-7; TRBD1 matches at 8 bases. The CDR3 is made up of 16 amino acids. The V and J ends lost 0 bases and 3 bases, in that order; junction bases with no gene match: 8. Germline values: CDR1 SGHRS, CDR2 YFSETQ. This CDR3 reads CASSLGGQGPNYEQYF. CDR3 coding DNA: TGCGCCAGCAGCTTGGGCGGACAGGGCCCTAACTACGAGCAGTACTTC.